Sequencing of this T cell receptor beta chain was carried out in a study of blood T cells in healthy people across ages. General study points: Estimates of diversity drawn from one million T cells were considered underestimates. In long-lived donors, naive CD4+ cell counts and diversity exceeded those of aged donors.

Alongside a J-beta primer mix, a sample-barcoded 5' primer served in a second PCR lasting roughly 6 to 12 cycles. Researchers report that each sample yielded at least 3 million CDR3-containing paired-end reads. TCRdb passed the 5' RACE reads through MiXCR, listing each CDR3 protein once. The repertoire has hundreds of thousands of distinct CDR3 sequences, around 45% of them found once; the top ten carry around a third. Note on this clonotype: The antigen is undetermined.

The germline gives CDR1 LNHNV, CDR2 YYDKDF (reference sequence). The CDR3 loop spans 17 amino acids. Trimming removed 1 base from V and 1 base from J, with 15 bases in between. Sequenced sample: blood. The TCR sequence derives from an older woman in good health. This sequence joins TRBV15 and TRBJ2-3; D might be TRBD2 (5 bases). In DNA, the CDR3 is TGTGCCACCAGCAGAGGCGGGCTCGGTGGCCGCACAGATACGCAGTATTTT. Amino acids: CATSRGGLGGRTDTQYF.